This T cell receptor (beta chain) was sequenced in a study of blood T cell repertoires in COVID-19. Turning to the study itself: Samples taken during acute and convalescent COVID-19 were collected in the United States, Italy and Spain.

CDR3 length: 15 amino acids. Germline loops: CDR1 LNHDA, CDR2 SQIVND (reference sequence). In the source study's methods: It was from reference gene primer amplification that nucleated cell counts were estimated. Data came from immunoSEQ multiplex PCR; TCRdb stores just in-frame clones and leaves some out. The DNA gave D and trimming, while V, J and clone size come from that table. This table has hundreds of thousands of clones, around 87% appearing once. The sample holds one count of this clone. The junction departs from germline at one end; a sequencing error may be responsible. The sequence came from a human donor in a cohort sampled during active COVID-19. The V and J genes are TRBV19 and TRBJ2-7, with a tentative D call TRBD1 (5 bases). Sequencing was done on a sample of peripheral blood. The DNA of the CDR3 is TGTGCCAGTAGTGTAGACAGCGTTCACTCCTACGAGCAGTACTTC. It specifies CASSVDSVHSYEQYF.